The sequence of this T cell receptor beta chain was determined in a study of T cell responses to AZD1222 COVID-19 vaccine. Study-level results: Donors, mostly white British, included more females; clonal diversity was possibly underestimated. The study found vaccine-associated CD4 TCRs spanning spike, dominant at 160-218 and 743-854. Spike-specific TCR repertoires showed rising breadth and depth after two AZD1222 doses. Seropositive at baseline were only a handful of AZD1222 recipients.

The repertoire was sequenced with immunoSEQ multiplex PCR; TCRdb's copy has only in-frame clones and lacks some. The sample has under 150,000 clones, about 89% seen once. Trimming cost V 3 bases and J 2 bases; bases outside gene matches: 6. CDR1 and CDR2 from the germline V gene are SGHRS and YFSETQ. This CDR3 comprises 16 residues. In the case of this clone: No antigen is known for it.

Material: peripheral blood, obtained 28 days after the second AZD1222 dose. J is TRBJ2-3 and V is TRBV5-1, with 10 bases lining up with TRBD2. The clonotype was recovered from an adult who received the AZD1222 COVID-19 vaccine. This chain's CDR3 is CASSSSLAGVTDTQYF. The CDR3 DNA follows: TGCGCCAGCAGCTCCTCTCTAGCGGGAGTCACAGATACGCAGTATTTT.